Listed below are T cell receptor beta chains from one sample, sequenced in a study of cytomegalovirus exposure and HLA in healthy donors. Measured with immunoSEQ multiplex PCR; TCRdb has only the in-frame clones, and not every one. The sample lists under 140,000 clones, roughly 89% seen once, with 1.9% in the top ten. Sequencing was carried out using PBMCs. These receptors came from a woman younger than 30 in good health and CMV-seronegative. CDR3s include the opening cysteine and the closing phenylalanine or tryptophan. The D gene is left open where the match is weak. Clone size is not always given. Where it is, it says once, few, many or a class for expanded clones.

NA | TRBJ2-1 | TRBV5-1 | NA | TGCGCCAGCAGCTTGAACGGAGGGGAGCAGTTCTTC | CASSLNGGEQFF
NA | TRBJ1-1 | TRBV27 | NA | TGTGCCAGCAGTTTATTTTCCGGGGGTTGGGGCACTGAAGCTTTCTTT | CASSLFSGGWGTEAFF
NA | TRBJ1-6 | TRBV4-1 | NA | TGCGCCAGCAGCCCCCTTGGGGCGAATTCACCCCTCCACTTT | CASSPLGANSPLHF
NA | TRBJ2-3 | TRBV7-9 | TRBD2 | TGTGCCAGCAGACTTAGTAGGAGCGGGAGCTCAGATACGCAGTATTTT | CASRLSRSGSSDTQYF
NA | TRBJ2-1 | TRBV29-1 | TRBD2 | TGCAGCGTTGGATTAGCGGGGGGGAATAATGAGCAGTTCTTC | CSVGLAGGNNEQFF
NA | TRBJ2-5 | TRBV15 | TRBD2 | TGTGCCACCAGCAGAGATCGAGGGAGGGGAAAGACCCAGTACTTC | CATSRDRGRGKTQYF
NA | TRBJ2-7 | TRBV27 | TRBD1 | TGTGCCAGCGGATTACAGGGGAGCTCCTACGAGCAGTACTTC | CASGLQGSSYEQYF
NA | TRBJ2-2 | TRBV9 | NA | TGTGCCAGCAGCGTAGGGGAGCGGGTACTTGCCGGGGAGCTGTTTTTT | CASSVGERVLAGELFF
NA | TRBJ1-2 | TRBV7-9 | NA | TGTGCCAGCTTCCGGACGCGGGTTCCCACTACCTCCTATGGCTACACCTTC | CASFRTRVPTTSYGYTF
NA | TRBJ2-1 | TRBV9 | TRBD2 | TGTGCCAGCAGCCCGGGACTAGCGGGAGGTGACTACAATGAGCAGTTCTTC | CASSPGLAGGDYNEQFF
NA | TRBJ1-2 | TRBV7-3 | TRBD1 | TGTGCCAGCAGCTTCGGGACAGGGGATGGCTACACCTTC | CASSFGTGDGYTF
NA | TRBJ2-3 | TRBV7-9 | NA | TGTGCCAGCAGCTTACAGGGGGGGCAGTATTTT | CASSLQGGQYF
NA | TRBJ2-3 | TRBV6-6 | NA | TGTGCCAGCAGACTAGGACAGTTGAGCACAGATACGCAGTATTTT | CASRLGQLSTDTQYF
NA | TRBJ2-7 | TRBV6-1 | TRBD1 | TGTGCCAGCAGTGGGGGGGACAGGGGCTACGAGCAGTACTTC | CASSGGDRGYEQYF
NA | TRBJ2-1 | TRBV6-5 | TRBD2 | TGTGCCAGCAGTTACTCTCGTAGCGGGGACAATGAGCAGTTCTTC | CASSYSRSGDNEQFF
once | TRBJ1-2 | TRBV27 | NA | TGTGCCAGCAGTATAACAGGGCTAGATGGCTACACCTTC | CASSITGLDGYTF
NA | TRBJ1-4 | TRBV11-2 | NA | TGTGCCAGCAGCTTAGCAGGGGCTCGGGAAAAACTGTTTTTT | CASSLAGAREKLFF
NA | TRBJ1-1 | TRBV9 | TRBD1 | TGTGCCAGCGGCCCGGGACAGGGGACCACTGAAGCTTTCTTT | CASGPGQGTTEAFF
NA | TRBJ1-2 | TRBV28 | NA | TGTGCCAGCAGTTTCCCCGGCCGGGGGTATGAGGGCTACACCTTC | CASSFPGRGYEGYTF
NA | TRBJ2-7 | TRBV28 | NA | TGTGCCAGCAGTTTACAGGGTTCTGCCTACGAGCAGTACTTC | CASSLQGSAYEQYF
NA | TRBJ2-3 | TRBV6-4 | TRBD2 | TGTGCCAGCAACGCGGGAGAAGGTACAGATACGCAGTATTTT | CASNAGEGTDTQYF
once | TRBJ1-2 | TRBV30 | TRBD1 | TGTGCCTGGAGTGAGGGACAGAACTATGGCTACACCTTC | CAWSEGQNYGYTF
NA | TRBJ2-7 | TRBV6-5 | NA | TGTGCCAGCAGTTACGGGCAGGGGTTTTGGACCTACGAGCAGTACTTC | CASSYGQGFWTYEQYF
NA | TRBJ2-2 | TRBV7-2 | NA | TGTGCCAGCAGCCTGCGGCAGATTCGTGTCACCGGGGAGCTGTTTTTT | CASSLRQIRVTGELFF
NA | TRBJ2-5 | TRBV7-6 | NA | TGTGCCAGCAGCCCCCTCCAAGAGACCCAGTACTTC | CASSPLQETQYF
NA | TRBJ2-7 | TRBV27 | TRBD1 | TGTGCCAGCAGTCCGGGACAGGTATCCTACGAGCAGTACTTC | CASSPGQVSYEQYF
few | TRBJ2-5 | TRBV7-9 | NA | TGTGCCAGCAGCTTCCTAATTAGCCAAGAGACCCAGTACTTC | CASSFLISQETQYF
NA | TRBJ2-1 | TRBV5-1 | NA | TGCGCCAGCAGCTTGGGTGTCAGGGGGGACAATGAGCAGTTCTTC | CASSLGVRGDNEQFF
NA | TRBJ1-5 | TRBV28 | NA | TGTGCCAGCAGGCCGGGAACTAACCTTCAGCCCCAGCATTTT | CASRPGTNLQPQHF
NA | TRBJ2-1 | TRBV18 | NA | TGTGCCAGCTCACCAGCAATCTACGGGCTTGAGGGTGAGCAGTTCTTC | CASSPAIYGLEGEQFF
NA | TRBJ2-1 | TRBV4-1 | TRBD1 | TGCGCCAGCAGCCAGCCCAGGACAGGCTTCAATGAGCAGTTCTTC | CASSQPRTGFNEQFF
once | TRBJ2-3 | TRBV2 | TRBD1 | TGTGCCAGCAGCGGGGAGACAGGGAGAGGCACAGATACGCAGTATTTT | CASSGETGRGTDTQYF
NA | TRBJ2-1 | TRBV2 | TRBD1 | TGTGCCAGCAGTGCCGGACAGGGGCATAATGAGCAGTTCTTC | CASSAGQGHNEQFF
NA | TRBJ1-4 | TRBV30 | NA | TGTGCCTGGAGTCTCGGGGGGTCAGGTGAAAAACTGTTTTTT | CAWSLGGSGEKLFF
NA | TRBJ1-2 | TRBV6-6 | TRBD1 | TGTGCCAGCAGTCCCGGGACAGGGAACTATGGCTACACCTTC | CASSPGTGNYGYTF
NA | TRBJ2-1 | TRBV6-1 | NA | TGTGCCAGCAGTGCCTCCGGGACTCACTCCTACAATGAGCAGTTCTTC | CASSASGTHSYNEQFF
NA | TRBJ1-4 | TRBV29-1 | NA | TGCAGCGTTGAGGCCGCAACTAATGAAAAACTGTTTTTT | CSVEAATNEKLFF
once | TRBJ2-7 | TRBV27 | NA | TGTGCCAGCACCACGGTGAAGGGGGTAGACGAGCAGTACTTC | CASTTVKGVDEQYF
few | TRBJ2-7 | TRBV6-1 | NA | TGTGCCAGCAGTGAAACGGTCGGGAGCTCCTACGAGCAGTACTTC | CASSETVGSSYEQYF
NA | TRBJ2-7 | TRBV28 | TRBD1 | TGTGCCAGCAGTCCGTCGACAGGGCGTCAGTACTTC | CASSPSTGRQYF
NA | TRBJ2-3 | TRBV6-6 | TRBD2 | TGTGCCACCGCTAGCGGGGAAAGCACAGATACGCAGTATTTT | CATASGESTDTQYF
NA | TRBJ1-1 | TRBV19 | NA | TGTGCCAGTAGTAGGAACCGGGCTCCAAGGGGGACTGAAGCTTTCTTT | CASSRNRAPRGTEAFF
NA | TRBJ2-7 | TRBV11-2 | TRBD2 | TGTGCCAGCAGCTTAGGGACTAGCGGCGTCCGCGAGCAGTACTTC | CASSLGTSGVREQYF
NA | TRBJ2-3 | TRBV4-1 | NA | TGCGCCAGCAGCCAAGGAGCTCACCCCGTCGCAGATACGCAGTATTTT | CASSQGAHPVADTQYF
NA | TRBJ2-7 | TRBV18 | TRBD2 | TGTGCCAGCTCACCAAGCTCCGGGACTAGCGGGACGAGCTACGAGCAGTACTTC | CASSPSSGTSGTSYEQYF
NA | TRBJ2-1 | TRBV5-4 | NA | TGTGCCAGCAGCTCGCGACAGGACTTATACAATGAGCAGTTCTTC | CASSSRQDLYNEQFF
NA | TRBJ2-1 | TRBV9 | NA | TGTGCCAGCAGCGTAGAAGGACATCAGGCCAATGAGCAGTTCTTC | CASSVEGHQANEQFF
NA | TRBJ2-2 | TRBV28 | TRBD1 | TGTGCCAGCGGGACAGTTGCCACCGGGGAGCTGTTTTTT | CASGTVATGELFF
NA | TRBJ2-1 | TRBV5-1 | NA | TGCGCCAGCAGCTCAACAGGGTACCAGTTCTTC | CASSSTGYQFF
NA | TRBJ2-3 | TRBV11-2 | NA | TGTGCCAGCAGCAAAGTAGGTAGCGGAACAGATACGCAGTATTTT | CASSKVGSGTDTQYF